This entry is about one T cell receptor (beta chain). Its antigen is as yet unknown. Assay: immunoSEQ multiplex PCR; the TCRdb copy retains only in-frame clones and omits some. The sample includes just over 3,000 clones, around 88% of them seen just once. There are 14 residues in the CDR3. The germline V gene encodes CDR1 SGHRS and CDR2 YFSETQ. V gave up 0 bases and J gave up 5 bases, with 11 bases separating them. This record belongs to a study of brain metastases from non-small cell lung cancer. Study-level points and caveats: TCR repertoires overlapped largely between brain metastases and matched primaries. Compared with their matched primary tumors, roughly two thirds of brain metastases showed expanded T-cell clones. Brain metastases had lower T-cell infiltration than primary tumors.

V is TRBV5-1 and J is TRBJ1-2; a possible D gene is TRBD1 (5 bases). Sequencing was performed on primary lung tumor tissue. This receptor was taken from a donor aged 40 or older with non-small cell lung cancer. CDR3 DNA: TGCGCCAGCAGCTTGGACGGGACCGCGTATGGCTACACCTTC. It is translated as CASSLDGTAYGYTF.